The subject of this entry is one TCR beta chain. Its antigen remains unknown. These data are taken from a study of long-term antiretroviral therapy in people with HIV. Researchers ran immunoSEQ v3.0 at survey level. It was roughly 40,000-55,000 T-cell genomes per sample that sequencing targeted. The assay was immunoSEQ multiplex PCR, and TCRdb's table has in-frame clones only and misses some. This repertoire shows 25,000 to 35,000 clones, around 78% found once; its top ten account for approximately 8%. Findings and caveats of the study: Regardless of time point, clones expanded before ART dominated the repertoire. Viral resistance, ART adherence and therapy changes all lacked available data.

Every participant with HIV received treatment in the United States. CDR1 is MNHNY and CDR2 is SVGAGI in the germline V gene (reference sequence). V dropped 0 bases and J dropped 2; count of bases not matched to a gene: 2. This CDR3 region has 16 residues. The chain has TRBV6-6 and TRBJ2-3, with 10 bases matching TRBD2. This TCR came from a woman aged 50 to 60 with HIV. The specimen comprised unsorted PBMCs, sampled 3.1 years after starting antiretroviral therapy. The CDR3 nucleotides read TGTGCCAGCAGTTACTCCAGCGGGGGGGTCACAGATACGCAGTATTTT. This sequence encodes CASSYSSGGVTDTQYF.